What follows are 9 T cell receptor beta chains derived from one specimen sequenced in a study of blood T cell repertoires in COVID-19. Only in-frame clones appear in the TCRdb table, and some are missing; sequencing was by immunoSEQ multiplex PCR. The table includes around 300,000 clones, around 88% detected once. The sample taken for sequencing was peripheral blood. These receptors were obtained from a woman in her twenties or thirties with COVID-19, enrolled during active disease.

This clone was recorded only once. The chain carries TRBV2 and TRBJ1-6; TRBD1 matches 7 bases. With 6 bases clipped from V and 13 bases from J, the junction kept 12 bases outside the gene matches. The germline gives CDR1 SNHLY, CDR2 FYNNEI. The CDR3 loop spans 14 amino acids. CDR3 sequence: CASSYRDSREPLHF. The CDR3 DNA reads TGTGCCAGCAGCTACCGGGACAGCCGCGAGCCCCTCCACTTT.

This clone was recorded once. The chain combines TRBV4-1 with TRBJ2-2; tentative D call: TRBD2 (5 bases). This CDR3 is 15 amino acids long. Trimming shortened V by 3 bases and J by 5 bases, and 13 bases separated the two germline ends. The V gene's germline CDR1 is MGHRA and CDR2 YSYEKL. CDR3: CASSQGFGGTGELFF. In DNA form, the CDR3 reads TGCGCCAGCAGCCAGGGTTTTGGAGGAACCGGGGAGCTGTTTTTT.

J is TRBJ2-7 and V is TRBV28; D is uncertain. V shed 5 bases and J shed 4 bases, with 12 bases lying between them. The CDR3 is 13 residues long. From germline, CDR1 is MDHEN and CDR2 SYDVKM. The CDR3 bases are TGTGCCAGCAGTCGTCTAAGCCCGTACGAGCAGTACGTC. As protein: CASSRLSPYEQYV.

The chain uses TRBV6-1 and TRBJ1-6; D not certain. CDR1 is MNHNS and CDR2 is SASEGT in the germline V gene. Trimming took 0 bases from V and 7 from J, leaving 13 bases between them. This CDR3 spans 16 amino acids. The CDR3 bases are TGTGCCAGCAGTGAAGCGGTTATGGGCCGAAATTCACCCCTCCACTTT. Its translation is CASSEAVMGRNSPLHF.

The chain has TRBV5-1 and TRBJ2-3; D might be TRBD1 (6 bases). CDR3 length equals 14 residues. V was cut by 4 bases and J by 1 base, with 10 bases left in between. Germline lookup yields CDR1 SGHRS and CDR2 YFSETQ. CDR3 residues: CASSLRTGTDTQYF. The CDR3 nucleotides are TGCGCCAGCAGCCTAAGGACAGGCACAGATACGCAGTATTTT.

Only a few counts were recorded for this clone. This sequence joins TRBV5-1 and TRBJ1-1, with TRBD1 identical over 7 bases. The CDR3 runs 14 residues. Trimming removed 5 bases from V and 3 bases from J; junction bases left unmatched: 7. From germline, CDR1 is SGHRS and CDR2 YFSETQ. CDR3 protein: CASRGKGADTEAFF. The CDR3 DNA reads as TGCGCCAGCAGGGGTAAGGGGGCGGACACTGAAGCTTTCTTT.

This sequence joins TRBV7-9 and TRBJ2-7; D unresolved. This CDR3 has 14 amino acids. V was clipped by 2 bases and J by 9 bases, with 17 bases between them. Germline CDR1 is SEHNR and CDR2 is FQNEAQ (reference sequence). This CDR3 is CASSLSAGSSGQYF. Here the CDR3 DNA reads TGTGCCAGCAGCTTATCAGCCGGCTCGTCGGGGCAGTACTTC.

This sequence joins TRBV13 and TRBJ1-5; tentatively, D is TRBD1 (6 bases). CDR3 length equals 14 residues. Trimming took 5 bases from V and 3 from J, leaving 11 bases between them. Germline lookup yields CDR1 PRHDT and CDR2 FYEKMQ (reference sequence). CDR3 in DNA: TGTGCCAGCAGCCTACAGGGAGACAATCAGCCCCAGCATTTT. The encoded protein is CASSLQGDNQPQHF.

The chain recombines TRBV7-8 with TRBJ1-4; 9 bases align to TRBD1. V lost 4 bases and J lost 6; bases outside the gene matches: 15. This CDR3 is built from 18 residues. In germline, CDR1 is SGHVS, CDR2 FQNEAQ. In DNA form, the CDR3 reads TGTGCCAGCAGCTCCGCCGGGACAGGGATTGGCGGTGATGAAAAACTGTTTTTT. This encodes CASSSAGTGIGGDEKLFF.